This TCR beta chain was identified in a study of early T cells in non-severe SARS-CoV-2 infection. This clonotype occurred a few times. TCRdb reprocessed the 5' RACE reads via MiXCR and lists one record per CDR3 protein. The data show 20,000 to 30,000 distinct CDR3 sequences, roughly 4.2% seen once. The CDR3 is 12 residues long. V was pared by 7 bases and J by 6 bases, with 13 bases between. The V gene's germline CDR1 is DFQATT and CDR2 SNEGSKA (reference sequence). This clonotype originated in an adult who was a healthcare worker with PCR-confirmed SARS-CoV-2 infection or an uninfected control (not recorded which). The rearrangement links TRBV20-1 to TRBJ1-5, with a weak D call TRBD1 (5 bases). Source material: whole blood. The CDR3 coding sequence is TGCAGTGTAAGGGGAGGGTCTCAGCCCCAGCATTTT. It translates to CSVRGGSQPQHF.